The sequence of this T cell receptor beta chain was determined in a study of blood T cell repertoires in COVID-19. Looking at the study overall: PBMCs, B-cell-depleted T cells, or T cells provided the cDNA or gDNA that made up the material.

Losses at the gene ends were 4 bases for V and 9 bases for J; bases not matched to a gene: 5. The CDR3 totals 12 residues. Germline CDR1 and CDR2: SGDLS and YYNGEE. Per the original data handling: The authors estimated nucleated cell counts from reference gene primer amplification. Repertoires were generated with immunoSEQ multiplex PCR, while TCRdb's copy carries only in-frame clones and drops some. V, J and clone size reflect that table, while D and trimming were determined from the DNA. The sample records 40,000 to 50,000 clones, more than 75% being singletons. The source is a human donor in a cohort sampled during active COVID-19. The specimen sequenced was peripheral blood. This chain links TRBV9 with TRBJ1-2, with TRBD1 identical over 8 bases. The CDR3 sequence is CASSTHRGSYTF. The CDR3 DNA follows: TGTGCCAGCAGCACGCACAGGGGGAGCTACACCTTC.